Here is one T cell receptor beta chain with its context. No antigen is known for it. This specimen belongs to a study of vaccination and CD4 T cells after COVID-19. Points from the study as a whole: Only post-vaccination samples contained a median roughly 90% of the reactive clones in convalescent patients. A nonsignificant median increase from 21 to 38 SARS-CoV-2-reactive clonotypes was observed.

The Oncomine TCR Beta short-read assay was applied to DNA of cultured CD4+ T cells. Using the QIAamp micro DNA kit, genomic DNA was extracted from the CD4+ T cells that had been cultured. TCRdb redid the calling of the PCR reads with MiXCR, one entry per CDR3 protein. The data show fewer than 7,000 distinct CDR3 sequences, roughly a third seen once. Germline V CDR1 and CDR2: MNHEY, SVGAGI. The germline V and J ends were trimmed by 3 bases and 3 bases, with 18 bases remaining between them. The CDR3 contains 17 residues. As to treatment: 10-day PBMC culture with coronavirus spike peptide pools or control peptides (ViraFEST assay). From the unexposed donor, CD4+ T cells were collected ahead of the COVID-19 pandemic (2011-2018).

V is TRBV6-5 and J is TRBJ1-5; tentative D call: TRBD1 (6 bases). The TCR originated in a human donor in good health. The sample comprised CD4+ T cells from blood, cultured in vitro. This chain's CDR3 is CASSYSPGQRSNQPQHF. The CDR3 DNA is TGTGCCAGCAGTTATTCCCCGGGACAAAGGTCCAATCAGCCCCAGCATTTT.